This T cell receptor beta chain is drawn from a study of T cell responses to AZD1222 COVID-19 vaccine. Broader study findings: Targets within unmutated variant regions were reportedly found for nearly half of spike-specific TCRs. After two AZD1222 doses, spike-specific TCR breadth and depth rose versus day 0. Just a handful of people given AZD1222 tested seropositive at baseline.

This CDR3 contains 15 residues. Trimming cost V 3 bases and J 4 bases; bases outside gene matches: 3. CDR1 is LNHDA and CDR2 is SQIVND in the germline V gene (reference sequence). Only in-frame clones appear in the TCRdb table, and some are missing; sequencing was by immunoSEQ multiplex PCR. The sample includes roughly 180,000 clones, roughly nine tenths of them seen just once. Pooled samples include second doses given at about 4 or 12 weeks. With respect to this clone: Its antigen remains unidentified.

The sample was peripheral blood, taken 28 days after the second AZD1222 dose. The receptor was derived from an adult who received the AZD1222 COVID-19 vaccine. The V gene is TRBV19, the J gene TRBJ2-2; 9 nucleotides match TRBD1. Written as DNA, the CDR3 is TGTGCCAGTAGTATGGGACAGGGACCCACCGGGGAGCTGTTTTTT. Residues: CASSMGQGPTGELFF.